This T cell receptor (beta chain) was sequenced in a study of tumor-infiltrating lymphocytes in primary liver carcinoma. The input was approximately 500 ng total RNA; TCR beta cDNA was made from it with a constant-region primer. Library construction for TCR beta comprised three nested multiplex PCR rounds performed with slightly modified ARM-PCR. The first two PCR rounds, roughly 10 cycles each, used TRBV1-TRBV30 forward primers and a C-beta reverse primer. MiXCR, applied by TCRdb to the multiplex PCR reads, yields one record per CDR3 protein. The data contain roughly 55,000 distinct CDR3 sequences, approximately 70% of them singletons. There are 13 residues in the CDR3. With V trimmed by 5 bases and J by 6 bases, 1 base remained unmatched. CDR1 and CDR2 (germline): SGHTA, FQGTGA. RNA and DNA were co-extracted from approximately 20-30 mg of unsorted bulk tissue. Patients had primary liver carcinoma treated by surgical resection.

This clonotype came up a few times. This clonotype originated in a man between 40 and 49 years old with primary liver carcinoma and hepatitis B virus infection. Sequenced sample: liver tumor tissue from sampling region 2. Subset indicated: tumor region T2, inferior pole. This chain uses TRBV7-3 with TRBJ2-2, with 9 bases identical to TRBD1. Written as DNA, the CDR3 is TGTGCCAGCAGCAGGGACAGGGCCGGGGAGCTGTTTTTT. It is translated as CASSRDRAGELFF.